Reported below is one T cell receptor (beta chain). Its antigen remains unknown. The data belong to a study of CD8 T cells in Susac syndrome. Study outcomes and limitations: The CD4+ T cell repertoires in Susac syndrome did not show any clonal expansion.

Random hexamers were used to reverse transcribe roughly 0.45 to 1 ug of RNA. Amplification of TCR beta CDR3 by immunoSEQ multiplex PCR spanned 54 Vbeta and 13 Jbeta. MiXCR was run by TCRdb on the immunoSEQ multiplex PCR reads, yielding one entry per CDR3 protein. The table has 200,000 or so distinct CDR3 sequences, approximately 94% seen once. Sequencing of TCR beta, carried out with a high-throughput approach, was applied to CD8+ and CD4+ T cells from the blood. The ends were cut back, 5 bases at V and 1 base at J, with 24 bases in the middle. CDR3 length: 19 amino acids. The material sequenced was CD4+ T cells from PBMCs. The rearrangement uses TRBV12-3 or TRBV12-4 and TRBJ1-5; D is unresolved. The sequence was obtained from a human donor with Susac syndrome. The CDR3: CASSPGRPDLLNSNQPQHF. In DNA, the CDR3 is TGTGCCAGCAGTCCTGGGCGACCGGACCTCCTTAACAGCAATCAGCCCCAGCATTTT.